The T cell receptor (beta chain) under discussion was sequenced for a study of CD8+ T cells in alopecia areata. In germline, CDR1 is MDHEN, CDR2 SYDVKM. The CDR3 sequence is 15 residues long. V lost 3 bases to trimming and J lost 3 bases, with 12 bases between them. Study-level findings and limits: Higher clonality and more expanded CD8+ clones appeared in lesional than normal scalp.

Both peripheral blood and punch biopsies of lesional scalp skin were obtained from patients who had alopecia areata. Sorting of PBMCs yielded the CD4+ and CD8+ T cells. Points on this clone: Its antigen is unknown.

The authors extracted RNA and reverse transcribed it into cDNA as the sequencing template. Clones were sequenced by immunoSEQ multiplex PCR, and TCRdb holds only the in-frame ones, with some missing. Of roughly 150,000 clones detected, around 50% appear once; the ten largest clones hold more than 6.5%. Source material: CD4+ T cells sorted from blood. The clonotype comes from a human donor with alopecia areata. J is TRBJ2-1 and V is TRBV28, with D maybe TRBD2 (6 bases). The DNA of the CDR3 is TGTGCCAGCAGTTTCTACGGGAGCGTCTACAATGAGCAGTTCTTC. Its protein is CASSFYGSVYNEQFF. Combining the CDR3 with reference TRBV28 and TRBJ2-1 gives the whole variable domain DVKVTQSSRYLVKRTGEKVFLECVQDMDHENMFWYRQDPGLGLRLIYFSYDVKMKEKGDIPEGYSVSREKKERFSLILESASTNQTSMYLCASSFYGSVYNEQFFGPGTRLTVL.